The T cell receptor (beta chain) described here comes from a study of blood T cells in healthy people across ages. Combining a sample-barcoded 5' primer with a J-beta primer mix, a second PCR ran for roughly 7 to 12 cycles. TCRdb independently ran MiXCR on the 5' RACE reads; one entry per CDR3 protein. The repertoire holds roughly 1.5 million distinct CDR3 sequences, with 35% to 45% as singletons. Germline values: CDR1 SGHAT, CDR2 FQNNGV. Trimming left V 6 bases short and J 4 bases short, with 15 bases between. This CDR3 is built from 14 residues. This sequence was found in a woman between 18 and 29 years old in good health. The chain combines TRBV11-2 with TRBJ1-1; D not certain. The specimen was blood. In nucleotides, the CDR3 is TGTGCCAGCAGGCAGGCGGGCGGCAGCACTGAAGCTTTCTTT. Residues: CASRQAGGSTEAFF.